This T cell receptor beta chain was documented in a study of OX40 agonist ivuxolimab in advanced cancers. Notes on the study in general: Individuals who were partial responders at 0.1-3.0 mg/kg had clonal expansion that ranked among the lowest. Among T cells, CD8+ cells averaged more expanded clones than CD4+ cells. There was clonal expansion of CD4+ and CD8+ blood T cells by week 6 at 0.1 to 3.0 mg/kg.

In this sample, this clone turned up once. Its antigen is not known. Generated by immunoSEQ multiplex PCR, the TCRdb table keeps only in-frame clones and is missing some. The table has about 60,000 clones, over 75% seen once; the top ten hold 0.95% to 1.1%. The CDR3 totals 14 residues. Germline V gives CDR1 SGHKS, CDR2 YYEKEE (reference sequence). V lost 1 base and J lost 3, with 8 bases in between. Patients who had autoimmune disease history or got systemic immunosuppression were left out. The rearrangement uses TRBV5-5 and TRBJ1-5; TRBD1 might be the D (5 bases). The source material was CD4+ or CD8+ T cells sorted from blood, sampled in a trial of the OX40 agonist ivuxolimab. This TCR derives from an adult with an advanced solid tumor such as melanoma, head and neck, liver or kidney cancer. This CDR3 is CASSLSGVNQPQHF. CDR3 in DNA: TGTGCCAGCAGCTTGTCGGGGGTCAATCAGCCCCAGCATTTT.